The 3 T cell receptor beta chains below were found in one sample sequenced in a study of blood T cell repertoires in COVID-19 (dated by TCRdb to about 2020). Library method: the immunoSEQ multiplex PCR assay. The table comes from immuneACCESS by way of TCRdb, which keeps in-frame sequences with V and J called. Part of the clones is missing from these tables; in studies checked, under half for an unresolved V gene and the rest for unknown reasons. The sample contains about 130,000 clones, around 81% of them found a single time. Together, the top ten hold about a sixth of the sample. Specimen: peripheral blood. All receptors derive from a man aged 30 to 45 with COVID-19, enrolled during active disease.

CDR3 protein: CARPAGEQFF. The CDR3 bases are TGTGCCAGGCCAGCGGGTGAGCAGTTCTTC. V and J are TRBV6-5 and TRBJ2-1, with D possibly being TRBD2 (6 bases). The germline CDR1 and CDR2 sequences are MNHEY and SVGAGI. Trimming pared 9 bases from V and 9 bases from J, leaving 9 bases between. The CDR3 consists of 10 residues.

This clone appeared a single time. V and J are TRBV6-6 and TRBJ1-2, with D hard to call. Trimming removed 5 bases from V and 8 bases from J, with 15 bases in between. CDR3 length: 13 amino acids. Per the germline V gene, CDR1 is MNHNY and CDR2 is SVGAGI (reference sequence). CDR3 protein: CASSLQTPIGYTF. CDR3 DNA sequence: TGTGCCAGCAGTCTGCAGACTCCAATAGGCTACACCTTC.

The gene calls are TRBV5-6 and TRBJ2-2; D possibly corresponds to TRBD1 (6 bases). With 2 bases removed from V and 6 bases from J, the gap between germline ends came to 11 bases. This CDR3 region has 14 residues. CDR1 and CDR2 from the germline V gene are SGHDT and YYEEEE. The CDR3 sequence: CASSFGRGAGELFF. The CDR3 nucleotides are TGTGCCAGCAGCTTCGGCAGGGGAGCCGGGGAGCTGTTTTTT. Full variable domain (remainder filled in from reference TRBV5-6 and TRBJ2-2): DAGVTQSPTHLIKTRGQQVTLRCSPKSGHDTVSWYQQALGQGPQFIFQYYEEEERQRGNFPDRFSGHQFPNYSSELNVNALLLGDSALYLCASSFGRGAGELFFGEGSRLTVL.